This T cell receptor beta chain emerged from a study of T-cell memory formation after mild COVID-19. Each CDR3 protein gets one entry after TCRdb re-called the 5' RACE reads with MiXCR. This sample has more than 300,000 distinct CDR3 sequences, with roughly 15% found just once. In this sample, this clonotype turned up a few times. The antigen remains unidentified. Germline assignment: CDR1 DFQATT and CDR2 SNEGSKA (reference sequence). V lost 3 bases and J 7 bases, leaving 12 bases between the germline ends. This CDR3 contains 12 residues. Study results and caveats: Shrinking CD4+ clones were chiefly CM and EM; CD8+ ones were chiefly EMRA.

The sequence was obtained from a man aged 18 to 30 who had mild COVID-19 (a few samples of this study predate the infection). Cell type and time point are not known. The chain is built from TRBV20-1 and TRBJ1-2, with D maybe TRBD1 (6 bases). The sample taken for sequencing was PBMCs or a T cell subset sorted from them (not recorded which). The CDR3 loop is CSASVQGFGYTF. DNA for the CDR3: TGCAGTGCTAGCGTACAGGGTTTTGGCTACACCTTC.